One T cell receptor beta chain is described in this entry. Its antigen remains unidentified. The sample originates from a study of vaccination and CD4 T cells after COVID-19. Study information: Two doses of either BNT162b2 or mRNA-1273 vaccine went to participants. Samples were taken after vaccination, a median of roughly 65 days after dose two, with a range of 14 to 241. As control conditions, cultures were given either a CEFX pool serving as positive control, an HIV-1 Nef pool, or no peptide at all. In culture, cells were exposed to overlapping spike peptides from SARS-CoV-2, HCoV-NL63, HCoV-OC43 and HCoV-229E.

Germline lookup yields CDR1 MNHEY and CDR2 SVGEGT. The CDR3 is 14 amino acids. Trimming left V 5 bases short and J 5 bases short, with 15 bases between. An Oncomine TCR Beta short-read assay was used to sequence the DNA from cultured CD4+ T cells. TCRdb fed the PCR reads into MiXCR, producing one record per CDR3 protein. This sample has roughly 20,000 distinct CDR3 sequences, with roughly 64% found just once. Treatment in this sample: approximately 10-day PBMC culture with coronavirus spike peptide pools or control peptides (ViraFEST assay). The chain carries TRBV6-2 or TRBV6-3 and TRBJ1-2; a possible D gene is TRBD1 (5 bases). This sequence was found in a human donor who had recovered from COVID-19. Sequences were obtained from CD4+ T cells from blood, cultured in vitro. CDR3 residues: CASSPSGTVYGYTF. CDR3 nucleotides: TGTGCCAGCAGTCCCTCCGGGACGGTGTATGGCTACACCTTC.